These T cell receptor beta chains were read from a single sample in a study of T cell responses to AZD1222 COVID-19 vaccine. Produced via immunoSEQ multiplex PCR; TCRdb's table is partial and in-frame only. The sample holds some 110,000 clones, 92% seen once. The material sequenced was peripheral blood, taken on day 0 of AZD1222 vaccination. These receptors were collected from an adult in good health. CDR3s include the opening cysteine and the closing phenylalanine or tryptophan. D genes are given only for firm matches. Clone size is shown for a subset of rows, as once, few, many or a class of expanded clone.

v_gene	j_gene	abundance	d_gene	CDR3nt	CDR3aa
TRBV3-1/TRBV3-2	TRBJ2-2	.	TRBD2	TGTGCCAGCAGCCCAGAGTGGGGACTAGCGGGATTGAACACCGGGGAGCTGTTTTTT	CASSPEWGLAGLNTGELFF
TRBV5-1	TRBJ1-1	.	TRBD1	TGCGCCAGCAGTAAGGGCCCTTACAGGGGTCTTAAACGACACGACATGAACACTGAAGCTTTCTTT	CASSKGPYRGLKRHDMNTEAFF
TRBV6-1	TRBJ2-1	.	.	TGTGCCAGCAGTGAAGCGCGGGGAAATGAGCAGTTCTTC	CASSEARGNEQFF
TRBV24-1	TRBJ1-5	.	.	TGTGCCACCAGTGACTCCCACAGGGCTAGCAATCAGCCCCAGCATTTT	CATSDSHRASNQPQHF
TRBV7-9	TRBJ2-5	.	.	TGTGCCAGCAGCTTATACGGAGCACAAGAGACCCAGTACTTC	CASSLYGAQETQYF
TRBV3-1/TRBV3-2	TRBJ2-3	.	TRBD2	TGTGCCAGCAGTCGACGAGGGAGCGGGGGTAGCACAGATACGCAGTATTTT	CASSRRGSGGSTDTQYF
TRBV7-2	TRBJ1-2	.	.	TGTGCCAGCAGCTCCTTTCCTAACTATGGCTACACCTTC	CASSSFPNYGYTF
TRBV10-3	TRBJ1-1	.	.	TGTGCCATCAACCTGGGTATGAACACTGAAGCTTTCTTT	CAINLGMNTEAFF
TRBV5-1	TRBJ1-4	.	.	TGCGCCAGCAGCTTGGAGGGGGGTTCATCTGAAAAACTGTTTTTT	CASSLEGGSSEKLFF
TRBV7-8	TRBJ1-1	.	.	TGTGCCAGCACCATTGGGGTGAACACTGAAGCTTTCTTT	CASTIGVNTEAFF
TRBV19	TRBJ1-4	.	TRBD1	TGTGCCAGTAACCCCGGGACAGGAACTAATGAAAAACTGTTTTTT	CASNPGTGTNEKLFF
TRBV7-7	TRBJ1-2	.	.	TGTGCTAGCAGCCAGGGCGACCGATCCCTTAACTATGGCTACACCTTC	CASSQGDRSLNYGYTF
TRBV5-6	TRBJ1-5	.	.	TGTGCCAGCAGCTTGAGCAATCAGCCCCAGCATTTT	CASSLSNQPQHF
TRBV6-5	TRBJ1-4	once	.	TGTGCCAGCAGCCTCCTGAAGGGAGGAGAAAAACTGTTTTTT	CASSLLKGGEKLFF
TRBV9	TRBJ1-1	.	TRBD1	TGTGCCAGCAGCTCCAGAAACAGGGGGAGTCTCACTGAAGCTTTCTTT	CASSSRNRGSLTEAFF
TRBV7-9	TRBJ1-1	.	.	TGTGCCAGCAGCTCTGTTACGAACACTGAAGCTTTCTTT	CASSSVTNTEAFF
TRBV4-3	TRBJ2-3	.	TRBD1	TGCGCCAGCAGCCAAGAACAGGGGGCAGATACGCAGTATTTT	CASSQEQGADTQYF
TRBV6-5	TRBJ2-1	.	TRBD2	TGTGCCAGCAGCCGTAGCGGGGGCCGTTACAATGAGCAGTTCTTC	CASSRSGGRYNEQFF
TRBV27	TRBJ2-1	.	TRBD2	TGTGCCAGCAGTCGAGGACTAGCGGGAAGCAGGGAGCAGTTCTTC	CASSRGLAGSREQFF
TRBV19	TRBJ1-4	.	TRBD1	TGTGCCAGTACTCCTCTTGGGCAGGGGGAGGAAAAACTGTTTTTT	CASTPLGQGEEKLFF
TRBV18	TRBJ1-3	.	TRBD1	TGTGCCAGCTCGACGGGACAGGAGGCCACCATATATTTT	CASSTGQEATIYF
TRBV2	TRBJ1-1	.	.	TGTGCCAGCAAGGAGGGGCTGAACACTGAAGCTTTCTTT	CASKEGLNTEAFF
TRBV5-1	TRBJ2-6	.	.	TGCGCCAGCAGCTTGCGGGGTTCTGGGGCCAACGTCCTGACTTTC	CASSLRGSGANVLTF
TRBV6-6	TRBJ2-2	.	TRBD1	TGTGCCAGCAGAGGGGGACAGGCCGGGGAGCTGTTTTTT	CASRGGQAGELFF
TRBV6-6	TRBJ2-5	few	.	TGTGCCAGCAGTTACATGGCACCACGGGAGACCCAGTACTTC	CASSYMAPRETQYF
TRBV7-9	TRBJ1-4	.	TRBD1	TGTGCCAGCAGCCTCGGACAGGGGTATGAAAAACTGTTTTTT	CASSLGQGYEKLFF
TRBV14	TRBJ1-1	.	TRBD1	TGTGCCAGCAGCCACCGGACAGGGCTTGGTGAAGCTTTCTTT	CASSHRTGLGEAFF
TRBV29-1	TRBJ2-1	.	TRBD2	TGCAGCGGACTTACCGGGACTACATACAATGAGCAGTTCTTC	CSGLTGTTYNEQFF
TRBV19	TRBJ1-5	.	.	TGTGCCAGTAGTATAACGCTTAATCAGCCCCAGCATTTT	CASSITLNQPQHF
TRBV6-6	TRBJ1-1	.	TRBD1	TGTGCCAGCAGTGGGACAGGGGGCCGGGGGAACACTGAAGCTTTCTTT	CASSGTGGRGNTEAFF
TRBV25-1	TRBJ2-3	.	.	TGTGCCAGCAGTGAATTGGGCGGTGAGTCCACAGATACGCAGTATTTT	CASSELGGESTDTQYF
TRBV5-1	TRBJ1-1	.	.	TGCGCCAGCACCCTGGGGAGGACGAACACTGAAGCTTTCTTT	CASTLGRTNTEAFF
TRBV12-3/TRBV12-4	TRBJ2-7	.	.	TGTGCCAGCAGTTTAGTCCGCTCCCGCGAGCAGTACTTC	CASSLVRSREQYF
TRBV10-2	TRBJ2-7	.	TRBD2	TGCGCCAGCATCCCGGGACTAGCGGGGGGGAGCTCCTACGAGCAGTACTTC	CASIPGLAGGSSYEQYF
TRBV10-3	TRBJ1-5	few	.	TGTGCCATCTGGTTCGGGAATCAGCCCCAGCATTTT	CAIWFGNQPQHF
TRBV30	TRBJ1-1	.	TRBD1	TGTGCCTGGAGTCCCGACAGGGCCCCGGCTTTCTTT	CAWSPDRAPAFF
TRBV30	TRBJ1-5	once	.	TGTGCCTGGAGTTACGGGACGGGACACAATCAGCCCCAGCATTTT	CAWSYGTGHNQPQHF
TRBV15	TRBJ1-1	.	TRBD1	TGTGCCACCAGCAGGGGACAGGGGAACACTGAAGCTTTCTTT	CATSRGQGNTEAFF
TRBV24-1	TRBJ2-2	.	TRBD1	TGTGCCACCAGTGATTCCCGGACAGGGGGTATGGCCGGGGAGCTGTTTTTT	CATSDSRTGGMAGELFF
TRBV18	TRBJ2-7	.	.	TGTGCCAGCTCACCAGGACAGATCTACGAGCAGTACTTC	CASSPGQIYEQYF
TRBV5-6	TRBJ1-3	.	.	TGTGCCAGCACCTCCAGCTGGGGGATGGGCGGAAACACCATATATTTT	CASTSSWGMGGNTIYF
TRBV6-6	TRBJ2-2	.	.	TGTGCCAGCAGTCACATGAGTGGGGGGGCGGGCACCGGGGAGCTGTTTTTT	CASSHMSGGAGTGELFF
TRBV5-8	TRBJ1-2	.	TRBD1	TGTGCCAGCAGCCGGACAGGCGCTTATGGCTACACCTTC	CASSRTGAYGYTF
TRBV19	TRBJ1-6	.	.	TGTGCCAGTAGTATAGCAACTGTTGGAACACGGATTTCACCCCTCCACTTT	CASSIATVGTRISPLHF
TRBV5-6	TRBJ1-2	.	.	TGTGCCAGCAGCTTGTACGGTTATGGCTACACCTTC	CASSLYGYGYTF
TRBV10-3	TRBJ1-6	.	.	TGTGCCATCAGTGACAAACAGGGAGGGAATTCACCCCTCCACTTT	CAISDKQGGNSPLHF
TRBV19	TRBJ1-2	few	TRBD1	TGTGCCAGTAGTATAACGGGACAGGGGAACTATGGCTACACCTTC	CASSITGQGNYGYTF
TRBV5-1	TRBJ2-7	.	TRBD2	TGCGCCAGCAGCTCCGGGTGGACTAGCGGGGGTAACCCCTACGAGCAGTACTTC	CASSSGWTSGGNPYEQYF
TRBV5-6	TRBJ2-7	.	.	TGTGCCAGCAGCTTGGGACAGCCCTCCTTCGAGCAGTACTTC	CASSLGQPSFEQYF
TRBV7-9	TRBJ1-3	.	.	TGTGCCAGCAGCCCGCGGTCTGACGGCTCTGGAAACACCATATATTTT	CASSPRSDGSGNTIYF
TRBV5-1	TRBJ1-6	.	.	TGCGCCAGCAGCTTGGAGGCCAGGGCGAATTCACCCCTCCACTTT	CASSLEARANSPLHF
TRBV7-7	TRBJ2-7	.	TRBD2	TGTGCTAGCAGCCCAATTAGCGGGGGGCCCTACGAGCAGTACTTC	CASSPISGGPYEQYF
TRBV5-4	TRBJ2-3	.	.	TGTGCCAGCAGCTTAGGGGGGACCGTCAGGTCAGATACGCAGTATTTT	CASSLGGTVRSDTQYF
TRBV12-3/TRBV12-4	TRBJ1-1	.	.	TGTGCCAGCAGTCCCCTCCGGAACACTGAAGCTTTCTTT	CASSPLRNTEAFF
TRBV24-1	TRBJ2-2	.	TRBD1	TGTGCCACCAGTACAGGGGGCACGCACACCGGGGAGCTGTTTTTT	CATSTGGTHTGELFF
TRBV10-2	TRBJ1-2	once	TRBD1	TGCGCCAGCAGGGGGGACAGGGATCTTGTCGGCTACACCTTC	CASRGDRDLVGYTF
TRBV5-5	TRBJ1-4	.	TRBD1	TGTGCCAGCAGCCCGACAGGGGAAACTAATGAAAAACTGTTTTTT	CASSPTGETNEKLFF
TRBV18	TRBJ2-5	.	TRBD2	TGTGCCAGCTCACTGGGACTAGCGGGGGACCTACTAGAGACCCAGTACTTC	CASSLGLAGDLLETQYF
TRBV5-1	TRBJ1-1	.	TRBD1	TGCGCCAGCAGCTCGGGACAGGGGGACATGAACACTGAAGCTTTCTTT	CASSSGQGDMNTEAFF
TRBV20-1	TRBJ2-1	.	.	TGCAGTGCTAGAGTATACAATGAGCAGTTCTTC	CSARVYNEQFF